Given below is one T cell receptor beta chain in context. Its antigen is still unknown. Every donor was a healthy person donating bone marrow. Unrecorded immune exposures were likely, despite nominal health at sampling. There are 11 residues in the CDR3. Germline V lookup: CDR1 SNHLY, CDR2 FYNNEI. Between the trimmed V and J ends, which lost 4 bases and 6 bases, there was a span of 7 bases. This entry is derived from a study of cytomegalovirus exposure and HLA in healthy donors. Both 60 Vbeta primers and 13 Jbeta primers went into the PCR. The table came from immunoSEQ multiplex PCR; TCRdb's copy has only in-frame clones and leaves some out. In the table there are about 180,000 clones, around three quarters of which are singletons. Overall study results and limits: TCR beta chains associated with HLA were, in a later analysis, more clonally expanded than equally common others. In a later analysis, a genetic analysis reported fewer productive-TCR N-insertions in an Asian-associated ancestry cluster than the cohort average.

The chain employs TRBV2 and TRBJ2-7; D call uncertain. This clonotype was sampled from a man between 35 and 55 years old in good health and CMV-seronegative. Material for sequencing was PBMCs. The CDR3 loop reads CASSVTPEQYF. DNA for the CDR3: TGTGCCAGCAGTGTGACACCCGAGCAGTACTTC.